Shown below are 8 T cell receptor beta chains from a single sample sequenced in a study of OX40 agonist ivuxolimab in advanced cancers. TCRdb keeps only in-frame clones here, not all; method: immunoSEQ multiplex PCR. The sample lists roughly 86,000 clones, roughly 92% seen once, with 1% to 1.3% in the top ten. Source: CD4+ or CD8+ T cells sorted from blood, taken in a trial of the OX40 agonist ivuxolimab. Receptors were obtained from an adult with an advanced solid tumor such as melanoma, head and neck, liver or kidney cancer.

V and J are TRBV5-6 and TRBJ1-1; 8 positions agree with TRBD1. V trimming: 1 base; J trimming: 6 bases; junction bases outside the gene matches: 11. The CDR3 is 16 residues long. Germline V gene data show CDR1 as SGHDT and CDR2 as YYEEEE. CDR3 nucleotides: TGTGCCAGCAGCTTGAGGGCAGGGGGCATGTTAGCTGAAGCTTTCTTT. Translating it yields CASSLRAGGMLAEAFF. Filled out from reference TRBV5-6 and TRBJ1-1, the complete variable domain reads DAGVTQSPTHLIKTRGQQVTLRCSPKSGHDTVSWYQQALGQGPQFIFQYYEEEERQRGNFPDRFSGHQFPNYSSELNVNALLLGDSALYLCASSLRAGGMLAEAFFGQGTRLTVV.

This clone was seen once. The chain carries TRBV10-2 and TRBJ1-1; possibly TRBD1 for D (6 bases). The V end was cut by 6 bases, the J end by 1 base, with 15 bases between. CDR1 and CDR2 from the germline V gene are WSHSY and SAAADI. CDR3 size: 15 residues. CDR3 loop: CASSREDRTNTEAFF. CDR3 DNA sequence: TGCGCCAGCAGCAGAGAAGACAGGACGAACACTGAAGCTTTCTTT.

This sequence joins TRBV5-1 and TRBJ1-3; D is unresolved. Germline-derived CDR1 and CDR2 are SGHRS and YFSETQ. Deletions cut 0 bases from V and 0 bases from J, with 4 bases between. This CDR3 is built from 14 residues. CDR3 in amino acids: CASSLDRSGNTIYF. CDR3 DNA sequence: TGCGCCAGCAGCTTGGACCGCTCTGGAAACACCATATATTTT.

The CDR3 reads CASSEGVGGTDIQYF. The CDR3 bases are TGTGCCAGCAGTGAAGGCGTGGGGGGGACGGACATTCAGTACTTC. V gene TRBV6-1 combines with J gene TRBJ2-4; 7 bases match TRBD2. Germline V gene lookup returns CDR1 MNHNS and CDR2 SASEGT. The CDR3 is 15 amino acids. V trimming: 1 base; J trimming: 8 bases; junction bases outside the gene matches: 8.

The V call is TRBV28, the J call TRBJ1-1; D gene ambiguous. Trimming removed 7 bases from V and 5 bases from J, with 14 bases in between. This CDR3 comprises 13 residues. Germline loops: CDR1 MDHEN, CDR2 SYDVKM. In nucleotides, the CDR3 is TGTGCCAGCACCCAAGGTCGTGGGACTGAAGCTTTCTTT. As protein: CASTQGRGTEAFF.

V and J are TRBV9 and TRBJ2-2; D is undetermined. V lost 0 bases and J 5 bases, leaving 11 bases between the germline ends. Looked up from germline, CDR1 is SGDLS and CDR2 is YYNGEE. The CDR3 length is 15 residues. Written as DNA, the CDR3 is TGTGCCAGCAGCGTAGGCAGAGCACAAACCGGGGAGCTGTTTTTT. Its protein product is CASSVGRAQTGELFF. The whole variable domain, filled in from reference TRBV9 and TRBJ2-2, reads DSGVTQTPKHLITATGQRVTLRCSPRSGDLSVYWYQQSLDQGLQFLIQYYNGEERAKGNILERFSAQQFPDLHSELNLSSLELGDSALYFCASSVGRAQTGELFFGEGSRLTVL.

The J gene is TRBJ1-4, the V gene TRBV5-1; no firm D call. The CDR3 loop spans 15 amino acids. The germline CDR1 and CDR2 sequences are SGHRS and YFSETQ. V was clipped by 0 bases and J by 8 bases, with 14 bases between them. The CDR3 nucleotides read TGCGCCAGCAGCTTGGGAGGCAAGGGCTCCGAAAAACTGTTTTTT. Amino acids: CASSLGGKGSEKLFF.

The sample holds one count of this clone. A read error may produce the germline difference seen at one junction end. This chain connects TRBV28 to TRBJ1-1; TRBD1 aligns across 9 bases. CDR3 size: 16 residues. The V gene's germline CDR1 is MDHEN and CDR2 SYDVKM. CDR3 DNA: TGTGCCAGCAGTCTATGGGCTCAGGACAGGGGCACTGAAGCTTTCTTT. Protein sequence: CASSLWAQDRGTEAFF.